Below, 20 T cell receptor beta chains from the same sample are listed, as sequenced in a study of blood T cells in healthy people across ages. Through a sample-barcoded 5' primer and a J-beta primer mix, a second PCR was run for about 6 to 11 cycles. TCRdb itself ran the 5' RACE reads through MiXCR, one entry per CDR3 protein. The sample carries some 1.8 million distinct CDR3 sequences, about 39% recorded once. The sequenced material came from blood. Source of these receptors: a human donor in good health.

This clonotype was counted only a few times. Sequence at one end of the junction differs from germline and may be a read error. The chain is built from TRBV6-2 or TRBV6-3 and TRBJ2-1; D gene ambiguous. CDR3 length: 13 amino acids. CDR1 MNHEY and CDR2 SVGEGT come from the germline V gene. CDR3 DNA: TGTGCCGGCAGCCTCTCGGCCTACAATGAGCAGTTCTTC. This gives the protein CAGSLSAYNEQFF.

V gene TRBV5-4 combines with J gene TRBJ2-5; 11 positions match TRBD2. V dropped 5 bases and J dropped 1; count of bases not matched to a gene: 4. There are 15 residues in the CDR3. The germline gives CDR1 SGHNT, CDR2 YYREEE (reference sequence). In nucleotides, the CDR3 is TGTGCCAGCAGACGTAGCGGGGGGGCCCAAGAGACCCAGTACTTC. It translates to CASRRSGGAQETQYF.

A few counts support this clonotype. The chain employs TRBV12-3 or TRBV12-4 and TRBJ2-3; tentative D call: TRBD2 (6 bases). The CDR3 totals 13 residues. V was trimmed by 5 bases and J by 4 bases, leaving 10 bases between them. The CDR3 bases are TGTGCCAGCAGTGTTTGGGGGGCAGATACGCAGTATTTT. Translating gives CASSVWGADTQYF.

This clonotype showed up just a few times. The rearrangement joins TRBV14 to TRBJ2-7; no definite D call. The CDR3 extends over 16 amino acids. Trimming cost V 2 bases and J 4 bases, with 18 bases left between them. Germline CDR1 reads SGHDN; CDR2 reads FVKESK. CDR3 DNA: TGTGCCAGCAGCCAAAGACTCGTAGGGCGAGCTTACGAGCAGTACTTC. It specifies CASSQRLVGRAYEQYF.

J is TRBJ2-3 and V is TRBV6-2 or TRBV6-3, with 7 bases that match TRBD2. The CDR3 spans 17 residues. Per germline, CDR1 MNHEY and CDR2 SVGEGT. The V segment lost 0 bases and the J segment 5 bases; nucleotides outside the gene matches: 11. The CDR3, as DNA: TGTGCCAGCAGTTACTCGGGATCAAGGACTAGGCTAGATACGCAGTATTTT. This codes for CASSYSGSRTRLDTQYF.

This chain connects TRBV6-2 or TRBV6-3 to TRBJ1-6, with TRBD1 identical over 9 bases. The CDR3 is 15 amino acids. V gave up 6 bases and J gave up 9 bases; unmatched junction bases: 9. Germline assignment: CDR1 MNHEY and CDR2 SVGEGT. This CDR3 reads CASSQDRGLGSPLHF. CDR3 nucleotides: TGTGCCAGCAGCCAGGACAGGGGACTCGGTTCACCCCTCCACTTT.

This chain uses TRBV20-1 with TRBJ1-2; maybe TRBD1 (6 bases). The CDR3 spans 11 residues. Per the germline V gene, CDR1 is DFQATT and CDR2 is SNEGSKA (reference sequence). The chain's CDR3 is CSLPGQMGYTF. CDR3 sequence (DNA): TGCAGCCTCCCGGGACAAATGGGCTACACCTTC.

J is TRBJ1-2 and V is TRBV15, with 8 bases aligning to TRBD1. Germline CDR1 and CDR2: LNHNV and YYDKDF (reference sequence). V shed 5 bases, J shed 5 bases, and the junction held 10 bases outside the gene matches. The CDR3 is 15 amino acids. CDR3 loop: CATSGYDRGGYGYTF. The CDR3 DNA reads TGTGCCACCAGCGGCTACGACAGGGGAGGTTATGGCTACACCTTC.

This clonotype was seen a handful of times. The V gene is TRBV7-9, the J gene TRBJ2-7; D remains ambiguous. The V gene's germline CDR1 is SEHNR and CDR2 FQNEAQ (reference sequence). Trimming left V 1 base short and J 0 bases short, with 13 bases between. This CDR3 is built from 16 residues. The CDR3 protein is CASSLEGGTSSYEQYF. DNA for the CDR3: TGTGCCAGCAGCTTAGAGGGCGGAACCTCCTCCTACGAGCAGTACTTC.

This clonotype was seen a handful of times. This rearrangement joins TRBV7-2 to TRBJ2-4; maybe TRBD2 (5 bases). Trimming removed 2 bases at V and 4 bases at J, with 18 bases between. The V gene's germline CDR1 is SGHTA and CDR2 FQGNSA. The CDR3 covers 17 residues. CDR3 coding DNA: TGTGCCAGCAGCTTAAATCGGGGTGGCAGATTTAAAAACATTCAGTACTTC. It codes for CASSLNRGGRFKNIQYF.

This clonotype was found a few times. The chain combines TRBV29-1 with TRBJ2-4; D call uncertain. Germline values: CDR1 SQVTM, CDR2 ANQGSEA. The V gene lost 4 bases and the J gene lost 0 bases, with 16 bases spanning the gap. The CDR3 is made up of 16 amino acids. DNA of the CDR3: TGCAGCGTTGGGGTGGCGGAAACTTCAGCCAAAAACATTCAGTACTTC. As protein: CSVGVAETSAKNIQYF.

The rearrangement uses TRBV9 and TRBJ2-7, with D perhaps matching TRBD1 (6 bases). Trimming removed 2 bases at V and 8 bases at J, with 20 bases between. The CDR3 is made up of 15 amino acids. The germline V gene encodes CDR1 SGDLS and CDR2 YYNGEE. The CDR3 reads CASSVGTSSYNKQYF. The DNA for the CDR3 is TGTGCCAGCAGCGTCGGGACATCATCCTACAATAAGCAGTACTTC.

Concerning this clonotype itself: An end of the junction does not agree with germline; a read error may underlie this. The J gene is TRBJ1-4, the V gene TRBV28, with a weak D call TRBD1 (6 bases). This CDR3 region has 15 residues. In germline, CDR1 is MDHEN, CDR2 SYDVKM. CDR3 loop: CASSGGPIGREKRFF. In nucleotides, the CDR3 is TGTGCCAGCAGTGGGGGCCCCATAGGAAGAGAAAAACGGTTTTTT.

The genes are TRBV6-2 or TRBV6-3 and TRBJ2-3; 8 positions match TRBD2. The germline V gene encodes CDR1 MNHEY and CDR2 SVGEGT. The CDR3 has 13 amino acids. The J segment lost 1 base and the V segment lost 8 bases, leaving 2 bases of the junction unmatched. Here the CDR3 reads CASGRGGTDTQYF. CDR3 bases: TGTGCCAGCGGGCGGGGGGGCACAGATACGCAGTATTTT.

The V gene is TRBV20-1, the J gene TRBJ2-3; D is uncertain. Germline V gene sequence: CDR1 DFQATT, CDR2 SNEGSKA (reference sequence). V shed 6 bases and J shed 0 bases, with 13 bases lying between them. This CDR3 comprises 14 residues. The DNA for the CDR3 is TGCAGTGCAACCTCGGGCGATAGCACAGATACGCAGTATTTT. This codes for CSATSGDSTDTQYF.

The gene calls are TRBV6-2 or TRBV6-3 and TRBJ2-5; D possibly corresponds to TRBD2 (5 bases). The J call may not be correct, given that the DNA end is closer to TRBJ2-7. This CDR3 spans 11 amino acids. Germline CDR1 and CDR2: MNHEY and SVGEGT. Here the CDR3 DNA reads TGTGCCAGCAAGGAGAGGGACGAGCAGTACTTC. Translated: CASKERDEQYF.

This chain uses TRBV11-2 with TRBJ2-5; no definite D call. The CDR3 loop spans 13 amino acids. With 0 bases removed from V and 4 bases from J, the gap between germline ends came to 6 bases. The germline V gene has CDR1 SGHAT and CDR2 FQNNGV. As DNA, the CDR3 is TGTGCCAGCAGCTTAGAACAGTCAGAGACCCAGTACTTC. It is translated as CASSLEQSETQYF.

This clonotype was picked up a small number of times. The V call is TRBV7-2, the J call TRBJ1-6; the D is unclear. Trimming took 1 base from V and 10 from J, leaving 14 bases between them. The CDR3 has 15 residues. The germline V gene has CDR1 SGHTA and CDR2 FQGNSA. Written as DNA, the CDR3 is TGTGCCAGCAGCTTAGGGGCGGGTCCCCAGTCACCCCTCCACTTT. It translates to CASSLGAGPQSPLHF.

The chain couples TRBV10-3 to TRBJ1-1; D is unclear. The CDR3 loop spans 14 amino acids. Looked up from germline, CDR1 is ENHRY and CDR2 is SYGVKD. Here the CDR3 DNA reads TGTGCGATCGGAACCCAGGCAGAAAACACTGAAGCTTTCTTT. Its translation is CAIGTQAENTEAFF.

This clonotype was seen once. One end of the junction is discordant with germline, which a read error may explain. The genes are TRBV7-9 and TRBJ2-6; TRBD1 or TRBD2 may be the D gene (5 bases each). Germline V gives CDR1 SEHNR, CDR2 FQNEAQ (reference sequence). CDR3 size: 15 residues. In nucleotides, the CDR3 is TGTGCCAGCAGTCCTGGGGCAGCCGGGGTCAACGTCCTGACTTTC. Residues: CASSPGAAGVNVLTF.